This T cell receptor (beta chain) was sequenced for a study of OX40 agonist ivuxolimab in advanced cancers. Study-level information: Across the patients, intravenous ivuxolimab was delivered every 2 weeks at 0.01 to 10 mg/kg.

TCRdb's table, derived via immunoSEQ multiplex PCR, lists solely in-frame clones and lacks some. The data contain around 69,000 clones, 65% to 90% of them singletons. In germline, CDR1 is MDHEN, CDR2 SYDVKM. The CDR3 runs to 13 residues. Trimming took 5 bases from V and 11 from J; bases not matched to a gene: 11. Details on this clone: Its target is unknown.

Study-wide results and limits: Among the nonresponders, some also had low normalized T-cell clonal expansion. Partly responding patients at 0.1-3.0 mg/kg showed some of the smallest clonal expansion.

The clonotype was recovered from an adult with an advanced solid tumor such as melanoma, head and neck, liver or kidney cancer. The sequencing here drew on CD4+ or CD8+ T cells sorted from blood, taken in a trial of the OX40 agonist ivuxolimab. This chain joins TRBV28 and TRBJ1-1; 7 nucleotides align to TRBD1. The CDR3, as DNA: TGTGCCAGCAGTAGAGACAGGGTTGGGTTCGCTTTCTTT. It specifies CASSRDRVGFAFF.